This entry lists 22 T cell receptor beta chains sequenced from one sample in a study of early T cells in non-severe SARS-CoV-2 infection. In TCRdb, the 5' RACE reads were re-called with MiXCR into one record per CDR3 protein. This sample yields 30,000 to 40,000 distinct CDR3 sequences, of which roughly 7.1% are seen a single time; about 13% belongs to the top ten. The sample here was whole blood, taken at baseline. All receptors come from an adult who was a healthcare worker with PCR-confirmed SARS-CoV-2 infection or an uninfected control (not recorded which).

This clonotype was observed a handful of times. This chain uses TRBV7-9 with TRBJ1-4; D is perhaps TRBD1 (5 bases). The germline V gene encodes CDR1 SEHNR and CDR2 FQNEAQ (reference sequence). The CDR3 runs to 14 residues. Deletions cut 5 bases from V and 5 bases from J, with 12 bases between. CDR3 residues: CASSQSGTNEKLFF. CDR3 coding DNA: TGTGCCAGCAGCCAATCCGGGACGAATGAAAAACTGTTTTTT.

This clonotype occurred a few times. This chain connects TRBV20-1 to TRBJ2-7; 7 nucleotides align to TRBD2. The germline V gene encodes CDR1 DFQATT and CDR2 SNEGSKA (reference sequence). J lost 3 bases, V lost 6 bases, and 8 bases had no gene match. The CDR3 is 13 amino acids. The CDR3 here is CSAQPTSDYEQYF. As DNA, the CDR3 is TGCAGTGCCCAGCCCACTAGCGACTACGAGCAGTACTTC.

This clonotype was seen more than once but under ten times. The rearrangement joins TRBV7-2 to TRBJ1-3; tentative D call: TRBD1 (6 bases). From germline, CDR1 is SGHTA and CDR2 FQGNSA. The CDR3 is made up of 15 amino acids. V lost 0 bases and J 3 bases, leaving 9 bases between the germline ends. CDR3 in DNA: TGTGCCAGCAGCTTAGCTCGGGGGCTTGGAAACACCATATATTTT. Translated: CASSLARGLGNTIYF.

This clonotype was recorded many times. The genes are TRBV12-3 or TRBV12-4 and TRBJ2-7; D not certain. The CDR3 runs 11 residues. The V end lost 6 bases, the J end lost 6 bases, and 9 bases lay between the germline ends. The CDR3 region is CASSLGREQYV. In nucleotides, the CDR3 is TGTGCCAGCAGCCTAGGCCGCGAGCAGTACGTC.

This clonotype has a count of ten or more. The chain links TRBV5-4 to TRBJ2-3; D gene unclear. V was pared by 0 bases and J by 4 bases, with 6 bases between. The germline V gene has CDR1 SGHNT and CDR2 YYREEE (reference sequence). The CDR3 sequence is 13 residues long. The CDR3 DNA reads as TGTGCCAGCAGCTTGGAATTGGCAGATACGCAGTATTTT. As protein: CASSLELADTQYF.

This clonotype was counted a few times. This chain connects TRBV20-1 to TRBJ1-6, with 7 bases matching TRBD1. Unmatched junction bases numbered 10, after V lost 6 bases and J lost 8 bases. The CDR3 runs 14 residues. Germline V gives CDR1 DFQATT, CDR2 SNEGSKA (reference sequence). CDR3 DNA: TGCAGTGCCCATACCGACAGGGAGCATTCACCCCTCCACTTT. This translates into CSAHTDREHSPLHF.

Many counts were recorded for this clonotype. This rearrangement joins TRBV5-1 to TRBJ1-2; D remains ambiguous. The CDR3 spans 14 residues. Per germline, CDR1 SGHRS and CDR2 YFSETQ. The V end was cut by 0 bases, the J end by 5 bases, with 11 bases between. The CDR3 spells CASSLELGSYGYTF. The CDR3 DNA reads TGCGCCAGCAGCTTGGAGCTGGGCTCTTATGGCTACACCTTC. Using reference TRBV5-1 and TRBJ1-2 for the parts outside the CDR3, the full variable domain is KAGVTQTPRYLIKTRGQQVTLSCSPISGHRSVSWYQQTPGQGLQFLFEYFSETQRNKGNFPGRFSGRQFSNSRSEMNVSTLELGDSALYLCASSLELGSYGYTFGSGTRLTVV.

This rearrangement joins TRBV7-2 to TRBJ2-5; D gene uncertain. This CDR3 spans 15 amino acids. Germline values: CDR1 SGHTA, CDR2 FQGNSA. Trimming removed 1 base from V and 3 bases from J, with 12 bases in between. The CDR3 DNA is TGTGCCAGCAGCTTAGGATCCGGTACCGAAGAGACCCAGTACTTC. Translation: CASSLGSGTEETQYF. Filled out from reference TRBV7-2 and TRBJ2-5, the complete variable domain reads GAGVSQSPSNKVTEKGKDVELRCDPISGHTALYWYRQSLGQGLEFLIYFQGNSAPDKSGLPSDRFSAERTGGSVSTLTIQRTQQEDSAVYLCASSLGSGTEETQYFGPGTRLLVL.

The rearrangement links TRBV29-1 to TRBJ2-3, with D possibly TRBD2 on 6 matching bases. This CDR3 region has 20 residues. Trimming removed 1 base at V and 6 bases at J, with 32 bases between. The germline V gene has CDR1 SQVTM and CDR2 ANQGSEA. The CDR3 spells CSVEVRDEQILLSSVDTQYF. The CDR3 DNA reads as TGCAGCGTTGAAGTAAGGGATGAGCAGATTTTACTATCTAGCGTGGATACGCAGTATTTT.

As DNA, the CDR3 is TGCAGTGCTAGAGTCCGGGGCGGCGGGGTGGCCACAGATACGCAGTATTTT. Amino acids: CSARVRGGGVATDTQYF. V usage is TRBV20-1 and J usage is TRBJ2-3; the D gene is possibly TRBD2 (6 bases). V was cut by 1 base and J by 2 bases, with 19 bases left in between. This CDR3 has 17 residues. Germline V gene sequence: CDR1 DFQATT, CDR2 SNEGSKA (reference sequence).

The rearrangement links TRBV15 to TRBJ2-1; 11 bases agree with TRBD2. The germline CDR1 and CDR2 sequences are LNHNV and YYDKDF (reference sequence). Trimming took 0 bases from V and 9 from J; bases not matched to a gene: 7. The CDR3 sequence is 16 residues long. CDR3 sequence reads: CATSRDGQLAGVEQFF. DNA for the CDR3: TGTGCCACCAGCAGAGATGGACAACTAGCGGGAGTTGAGCAGTTCTTC. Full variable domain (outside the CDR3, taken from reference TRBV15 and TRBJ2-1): DAMVIQNPRYQVTQFGKPVTLSCSQTLNHNVMYWYQQKSSQAPKLLFHYYDKDFNNEADTPDNFQSRRPNTSFCFLDIRSPGLGDTAMYLCATSRDGQLAGVEQFFGPGTRLTVL.

CDR3 sequence (DNA): TGTGCCAGCAGCTTAGTAGGCCGGTGGGGACTAGCGGATTACAATGAGCAGTTCTTC. Translating it yields CASSLVGRWGLADYNEQFF. V and J are TRBV11-3 and TRBJ2-1; 11 bases align to TRBD2. V shed 1 base and J 4 bases; nucleotides not matched to a gene: 12. Germline V gives CDR1 SGHNT, CDR2 YENEEA. The CDR3 runs to 19 residues.

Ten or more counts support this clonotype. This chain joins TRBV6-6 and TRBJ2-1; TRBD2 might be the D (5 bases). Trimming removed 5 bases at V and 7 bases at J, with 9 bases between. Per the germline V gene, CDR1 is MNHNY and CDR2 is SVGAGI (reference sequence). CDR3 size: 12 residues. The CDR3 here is CASSEDLNEQFF. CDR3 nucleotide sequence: TGTGCCAGCAGTGAGGACTTAAATGAGCAGTTCTTC.

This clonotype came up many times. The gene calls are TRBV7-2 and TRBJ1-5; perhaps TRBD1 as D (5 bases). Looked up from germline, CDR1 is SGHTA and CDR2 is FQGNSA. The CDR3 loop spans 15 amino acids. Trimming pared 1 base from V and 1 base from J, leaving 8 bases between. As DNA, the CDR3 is TGTGCCAGCAGCTTAGGGGGACCGAGCAATCAGCCCCAGCATTTT. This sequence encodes CASSLGGPSNQPQHF.

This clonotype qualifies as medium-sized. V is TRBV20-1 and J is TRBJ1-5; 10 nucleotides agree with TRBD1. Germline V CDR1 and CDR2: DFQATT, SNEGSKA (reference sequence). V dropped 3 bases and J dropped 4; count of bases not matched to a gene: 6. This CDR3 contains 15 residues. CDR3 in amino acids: CSASQGTGANQPQHF. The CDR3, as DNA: TGCAGTGCTAGCCAGGGGACAGGGGCTAATCAGCCCCAGCATTTT.

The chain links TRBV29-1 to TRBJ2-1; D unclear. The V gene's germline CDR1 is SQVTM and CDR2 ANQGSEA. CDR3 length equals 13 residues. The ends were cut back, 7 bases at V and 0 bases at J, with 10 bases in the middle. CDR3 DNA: TGCAGCGCCCGATTAAGCTCCTACAATGAGCAGTTCTTC. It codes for CSARLSSYNEQFF.

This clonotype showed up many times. The CDR3: CASSRDRGRSYEQYF. The CDR3, as DNA: TGCGCCAGCAGCCGGGACAGGGGGCGCTCCTACGAGCAGTACTTC. The chain uses TRBV4-3 and TRBJ2-7; TRBD1 matches at 12 bases. V was clipped by 4 bases and J by 0 bases; unmatched bases: 1. The germline V gene has CDR1 LGHNA and CDR2 YSLEER. The CDR3 covers 15 residues.

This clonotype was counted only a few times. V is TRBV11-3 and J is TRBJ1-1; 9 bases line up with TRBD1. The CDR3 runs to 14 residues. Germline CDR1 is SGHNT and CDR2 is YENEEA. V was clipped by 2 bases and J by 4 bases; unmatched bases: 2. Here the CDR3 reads CASSLTGGGTEAFF. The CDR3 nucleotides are TGTGCCAGCAGCTTAACAGGGGGCGGCACTGAAGCTTTCTTT.

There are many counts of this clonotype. The CDR3 protein is CASSTRQKWSDEQFF. DNA of the CDR3: TGTGCCAGCAGCACACGACAGAAATGGTCAGATGAGCAGTTCTTC. The rearrangement uses TRBV7-9 and TRBJ2-1; the D gene is possibly TRBD1 (5 bases). Germline assignment: CDR1 SEHNR and CDR2 FQNEAQ (reference sequence). This CDR3 contains 15 residues. The V and J ends lost 5 bases and 8 bases respectively, with 19 bases between them. The complete variable domain, with remaining parts taken from reference TRBV7-9 and TRBJ2-1, reads DTGVSQNPRHKITKRGQNVTFRCDPISEHNRLYWYRQTLGQGPEFLTYFQNEAQLEKSRLLSDRFSAERPKGSFSTLEIQRTEQGDSAMYLCASSTRQKWSDEQFFGPGTRLTVL.

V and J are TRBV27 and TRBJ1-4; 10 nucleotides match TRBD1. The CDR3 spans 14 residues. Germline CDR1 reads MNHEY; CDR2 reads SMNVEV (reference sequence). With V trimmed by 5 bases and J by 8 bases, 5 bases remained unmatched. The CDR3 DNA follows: TGTGCCAGCAGTCGGGGACAGGGGCCAGAAAAACTGTTTTTT. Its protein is CASSRGQGPEKLFF.

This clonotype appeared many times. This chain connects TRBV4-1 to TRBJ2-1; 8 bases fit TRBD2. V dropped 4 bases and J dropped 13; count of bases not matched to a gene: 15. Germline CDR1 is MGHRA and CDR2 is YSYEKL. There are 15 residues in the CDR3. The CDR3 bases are TGCGCCAGCAGCCTCTCAGCGGGGGCAACCAGAGCCCAGTTCTTC. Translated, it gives CASSLSAGATRAQFF.

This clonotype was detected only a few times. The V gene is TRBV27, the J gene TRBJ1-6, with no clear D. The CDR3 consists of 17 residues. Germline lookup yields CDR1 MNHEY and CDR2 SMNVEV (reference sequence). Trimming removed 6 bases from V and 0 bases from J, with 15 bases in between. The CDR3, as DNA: TGTGCCAGCAGCAGCTCAACTATCCGCTCCTATAATTCACCCCTCCACTTT. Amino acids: CASSSSTIRSYNSPLHF.